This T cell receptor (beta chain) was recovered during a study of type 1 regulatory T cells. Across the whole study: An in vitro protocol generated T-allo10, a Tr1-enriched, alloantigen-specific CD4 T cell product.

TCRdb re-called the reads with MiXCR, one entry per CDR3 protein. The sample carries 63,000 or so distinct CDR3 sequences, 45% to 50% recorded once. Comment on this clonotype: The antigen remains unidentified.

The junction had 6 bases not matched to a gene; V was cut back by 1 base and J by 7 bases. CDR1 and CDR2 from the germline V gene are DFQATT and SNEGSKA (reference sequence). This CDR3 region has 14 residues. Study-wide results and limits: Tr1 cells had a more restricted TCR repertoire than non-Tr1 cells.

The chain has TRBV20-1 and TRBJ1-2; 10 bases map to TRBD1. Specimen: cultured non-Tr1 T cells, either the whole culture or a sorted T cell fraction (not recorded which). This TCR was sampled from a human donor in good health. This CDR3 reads CSARGTTGGSGYTF. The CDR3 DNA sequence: TGCAGTGCTAGAGGAACGACAGGGGGCAGTGGCTACACCTTC.